The 22 T cell receptor beta chains in this list originate from one sample, sequenced in a study of OX40 agonist ivuxolimab in advanced cancers. Assay: immunoSEQ multiplex PCR; the TCRdb copy retains only in-frame clones and omits some. This sample carries about 54,000 clones, around 89% of them seen once, and the ten largest clones take roughly 1.5%. The specimen comprised CD4+ or CD8+ T cells sorted from blood, sampled in a trial of the OX40 agonist ivuxolimab. Every receptor here comes from an adult with an advanced solid tumor such as melanoma, head and neck, liver or kidney cancer.

The genes are TRBV7-9 and TRBJ2-6; D is ambiguous. Germline V gene sequence: CDR1 SEHNR, CDR2 FQNEAQ (reference sequence). The CDR3 length is 17 residues. Trimming removed 2 bases from V and 0 bases from J, with 11 bases in between. The CDR3 DNA follows: TGTGCCAGCAGCTTAAGGGTGATCTTCTCTGGGGCCAACGTCCTGACTTTC. It translates to CASSLRVIFSGANVLTF.

The chain uses TRBV5-5 and TRBJ1-5, with a tentative D call TRBD1 (6 bases). With 8 bases removed from V and 2 bases from J, the gap between germline ends came to 14 bases. The CDR3 extends over 14 amino acids. CDR1 is SGHKS and CDR2 is YYEKEE in the germline V gene (reference sequence). CDR3 nucleotide sequence: TGTGCCAGTTCCCGGGACATGGGCAATCAGCCCCAGCATTTT. This translates into CASSRDMGNQPQHF.

The chain joins TRBV18 to TRBJ1-1; D possibly corresponds to TRBD1 (6 bases). V dropped 4 bases and J dropped 0 bases, with 12 bases sitting between them. Germline V gene lookup returns CDR1 KGHSH and CDR2 LQKENI. The CDR3 covers 15 residues. The CDR3 reads CASSLSDSLNTEAFF. CDR3 bases: TGTGCCAGCTCACTTTCGGACAGTTTGAACACTGAAGCTTTCTTT.

Note on this clone: The same CDR3 arises from other DNA sequences in this sample as well. The V and J genes are TRBV5-1 and TRBJ1-2; weak D call: TRBD1 (5 bases). V was pared by 4 bases and J by 6 bases, with 13 bases between. Germline V gene data show CDR1 as SGHRS and CDR2 as YFSETQ. CDR3 length equals 13 residues. This CDR3 reads CASSLGQFDGYTF. CDR3 in DNA: TGCGCCAGCAGCCTGGGGCAGTTTGATGGCTACACCTTC.

The chain has TRBV18 and TRBJ1-1, with TRBD1 identical over 7 bases. The CDR3 consists of 13 residues. J lost 6 bases, V lost 6 bases, and 7 bases had no gene match. The germline V gene has CDR1 KGHSH and CDR2 LQKENI. The CDR3 protein is CASSPGTDSEAFF. The CDR3 region has the DNA TGTGCCAGCTCCCCTGGGACAGATTCTGAAGCTTTCTTT.

This chain links TRBV15 with TRBJ2-5, with D perhaps matching TRBD1 (5 bases). Germline CDR1 and CDR2: LNHNV and YYDKDF (reference sequence). Trimming left V 9 bases short and J 1 base short, with 12 bases between. The CDR3 extends over 13 amino acids. The CDR3 DNA follows: TGTGCCACTGCTACAGGTACCCAAGAGACCCAGTACTTC. As protein: CATATGTQETQYF.

This chain uses TRBV2 with TRBJ1-2, with D perhaps matching TRBD1 (5 bases). The CDR3 sequence is 14 residues long. Trimming cost V 6 bases and J 2 bases, with 13 bases left between them. From germline, CDR1 is SNHLY and CDR2 FYNNEI. For the CDR3, the DNA is TGTGCCAGCAGGAACCGACAGAGCAACTATGGCTACACCTTC. Its translation: CASRNRQSNYGYTF.

The chain employs TRBV5-6 and TRBJ2-3; no reliable D call. Per the germline V gene, CDR1 is SGHDT and CDR2 is YYEEEE. The CDR3 length is 14 residues. V gave up 2 bases and J gave up 2 bases, with 9 bases separating them. The CDR3 protein is CASSLNRLTDTQYF. In nucleotides, the CDR3 is TGTGCCAGCAGCTTAAATAGGCTCACAGATACGCAGTATTTT. The full variable domain, rest sourced from reference TRBV5-6 and TRBJ2-3, is DAGVTQSPTHLIKTRGQQVTLRCSPKSGHDTVSWYQQALGQGPQFIFQYYEEEERQRGNFPDRFSGHQFPNYSSELNVNALLLGDSALYLCASSLNRLTDTQYFGPGTRLTVL.

The chain recombines TRBV19 with TRBJ2-2, with D uncertain. The CDR3 covers 13 residues. Germline CDR1 reads LNHDA; CDR2 reads SQIVND (reference sequence). V was shortened by 8 bases and J by 2 bases, with 9 bases between the two germline ends. The CDR3 region is CASRRVNTGELFF. CDR3 coding DNA: TGTGCCAGTCGACGGGTAAACACCGGGGAGCTGTTTTTT.

This clone was observed once. The CDR3 protein is CASRRTSGGLGSGELFF. CDR3 in DNA: TGTGCCAGTAGAAGGACTAGCGGGGGCTTAGGGTCCGGGGAGCTGTTTTTT. The chain carries TRBV19 and TRBJ2-2; 13 nucleotides line up with TRBD2. The germline V gene has CDR1 LNHDA and CDR2 SQIVND (reference sequence). This CDR3 is 17 amino acids long. The J segment lost 6 bases and the V segment lost 6 bases, leaving 10 bases of the junction unmatched.

This rearrangement joins TRBV18 to TRBJ2-7; a weak D match, TRBD1 (6 bases). This CDR3 contains 15 residues. Trimming left V 0 bases short and J 7 bases short, with 16 bases between. Germline V gene lookup returns CDR1 KGHSH and CDR2 LQKENI. The CDR3 region has the DNA TGTGCCAGCTCACCACCAAAGACAGGATCTACGGAGCAGTACTTC. This sequence encodes CASSPPKTGSTEQYF.

The J gene is TRBJ2-5, the V gene TRBV29-1, with D maybe TRBD2 (5 bases). Germline loops: CDR1 SQVTM, CDR2 ANQGSEA. The ends were cut back, 1 base at V and 5 bases at J, with 11 bases in the middle. The CDR3 runs to 13 residues. The CDR3 sequence: CSVEVSRGETQYF. In DNA, the CDR3 is TGCAGCGTTGAAGTTTCCCGAGGGGAGACCCAGTACTTC.

V and J are TRBV6-5 and TRBJ1-2; D is ambiguous. The CDR3 covers 15 residues. The germline gives CDR1 MNHEY, CDR2 SVGAGI. Trimming took off 8 bases at V and 2 bases at J, with 18 bases between the two ends. The CDR3 coding sequence is TGTGCCAGCTCCATATACGCCCCCGGGAACTATGGCTACACCTTC. Translation gives CASSIYAPGNYGYTF.

The CDR3 bases are TGTGCCAGCTCGCGGACAGTCAATGAAAAACTGTTTTTT. It translates to CASSRTVNEKLFF. The chain has TRBV18 and TRBJ1-4; weak D call: TRBD1 (6 bases). This CDR3 has 13 residues. The germline V gene has CDR1 KGHSH and CDR2 LQKENI. V was pared by 6 bases and J by 5 bases, with 10 bases between. Filled out from reference TRBV18 and TRBJ1-4, the complete variable domain reads NAGVMQNPRHLVRRRGQEARLRCSPMKGHSHVYWYRQLPEEGLKFMVYLQKENIIDESGMPKERFSAEFPKEGPSILRIQQVVRGDSAAYFCASSRTVNEKLFFGSGTQLSVL.

This sequence joins TRBV25-1 and TRBJ1-1; a possible D gene is TRBD1 (5 bases). Trimming pared 5 bases from V and 5 bases from J, leaving 12 bases between. This CDR3 is 13 amino acids long. The germline CDR1 and CDR2 sequences are MGHDK and SYGVNS. CDR3 sequence (DNA): TGTGCCAGCAGTACTCAGGGAAGAACTGAAGCTTTCTTT. The encoded protein is CASSTQGRTEAFF.

The chain couples TRBV7-9 to TRBJ2-1; 7 positions agree with TRBD1. The CDR3 length is 17 residues. The V gene's germline CDR1 is SEHNR and CDR2 FQNEAQ (reference sequence). V lost 1 base, J lost 2 bases, and 8 bases stayed unmatched. CDR3: CASSLDSGTATYNEQFF. In nucleotides, the CDR3 is TGTGCCAGCAGCTTAGATTCCGGGACAGCAACCTACAATGAGCAGTTCTTC.

The count of this clone is one. The chain uses TRBV29-1 and TRBJ1-5; no clear D gene. V gave up 4 bases and J gave up 1 base, with 8 bases separating them. The CDR3 is 13 residues long. Germline assignment: CDR1 SQVTM and CDR2 ANQGSEA. The CDR3, as DNA: TGCAGCGTTGGACATGGGAGCAATCAGCCCCAGCATTTT. Residues: CSVGHGSNQPQHF. Full variable domain (rest looked up from reference TRBV29-1 and TRBJ1-5): SAVISQKPSRDICQRGTSLTIQCQVDSQVTMMFWYRQQPGQSLTLIATANQGSEATYESGFVIDKFPISRPNLTFSTLTVSNMSPEDSSIYLCSVGHGSNQPQHFGDGTRLSIL.

V is TRBV20-1 and J is TRBJ2-3; D is uncertain. The V gene's germline CDR1 is DFQATT and CDR2 SNEGSKA (reference sequence). This CDR3 region has 11 residues. Deletions cut 4 bases from V and 3 bases from J, with 5 bases between. The CDR3 DNA sequence: TGCAGTGCTAAGGAGACAGATACGCAGTATTTT. This gives the protein CSAKETDTQYF.

The chain couples TRBV5-1 to TRBJ1-1; D remains ambiguous. Germline CDR1 SGHRS, CDR2 YFSETQ. There are 13 residues in the CDR3. The V and J ends lost 0 bases and 3 bases respectively, with 6 bases between them. This chain's CDR3 is CASSLAWDTEAFF. The DNA for the CDR3 is TGCGCCAGCAGCTTGGCCTGGGACACTGAAGCTTTCTTT.

The V and J genes are TRBV5-4 and TRBJ1-1; D call uncertain. The germline gives CDR1 SGHNT, CDR2 YYREEE (reference sequence). This CDR3 spans 14 amino acids. The germline V and J ends were trimmed by 0 bases and 1 base, with 7 bases remaining between them. The CDR3 sequence is CASSLDPANTEAFF. The CDR3 nucleotides are TGTGCCAGCAGCTTGGATCCGGCGAACACTGAAGCTTTCTTT.

The CDR3 loop reads CASSQEGQRGDNEQFF. DNA for the CDR3: TGCGCCAGCAGCCAAGAGGGGCAGCGGGGGGACAATGAGCAGTTCTTC. The chain links TRBV4-1 to TRBJ2-1; TRBD2 matches at 9 bases. Germline assignment: CDR1 MGHRA and CDR2 YSYEKL. The V segment lost 0 bases and the J segment 5 bases; nucleotides outside the gene matches: 5. This CDR3 region has 16 residues.

The J gene is TRBJ2-7, the V gene TRBV7-4, with D uncertain. Germline-derived CDR1 and CDR2 are SGHVT and SQSDAQ. The length of the CDR3 is 19 residues. V was shortened by 1 base and J by 4 bases, with 26 bases between the two germline ends. CDR3 in amino acids: CASSLVGSFRRYVSYEQYF. The DNA for the CDR3 is TGTGCCAGCAGCTTAGTAGGCAGCTTTCGCCGGTATGTTAGTTACGAGCAGTACTTC. Combining the CDR3 with reference TRBV7-4 and TRBJ2-7 gives the whole variable domain GAGVSQSPRYKVAKRGRDVALRCDSISGHVTLYWYRQTLGQGSEVLTYSQSDAQRDKSGRPSGRFSAERPERSVSTLKIQRTEQGDSAVYLCASSLVGSFRRYVSYEQYFGPGTRLTVT.